What follows describes a single T cell receptor beta chain. In the source study's methods: Reference gene primer amplification gave nucleated cell count estimates. Produced via immunoSEQ multiplex PCR; TCRdb's table is partial and in-frame only. V and J calls and clone size come straight from that table; D and trimming were deduced from the DNA. The sample shows 60,000 to 75,000 clones, around 80% of them seen only once. This specimen belongs to a study of blood T cell repertoires in COVID-19. The wider study: COVID-19 samples, acute and convalescent, were from the United States, Italy and Spain. Sources were T cells, B-cell-depleted T cells, or PBMCs; the material itself was cDNA or gDNA.

Sequencing used peripheral blood. The sequence was collected from a human donor in a cohort sampled during active COVID-19.

The CDR3: CASSLGQGLYEQYF. The CDR3 coding sequence is TGTGCCAGCAGCTTGGGACAGGGCCTCTACGAGCAGTACTTC. The chain combines TRBV5-6 with TRBJ2-7, with 7 bases that match TRBD1. The CDR3 spans 14 residues. The germline gives CDR1 SGHDT, CDR2 YYEEEE. J lost 3 bases, V lost 0 bases, and 3 bases had no gene match. Combining the CDR3 with reference TRBV5-6 and TRBJ2-7 gives the whole variable domain DAGVTQSPTHLIKTRGQQVTLRCSPKSGHDTVSWYQQALGQGPQFIFQYYEEEERQRGNFPDRFSGHQFPNYSSELNVNALLLGDSALYLCASSLGQGLYEQYFGPGTRLTVT.